The 4 T cell receptor beta chains below come from one sample, sequenced in a study of T cell responses to AZD1222 COVID-19 vaccine. Measured with immunoSEQ multiplex PCR; TCRdb has only the in-frame clones, and not every one. The data show approximately 96,000 clones, 80% to 95% seen once. The material sequenced was peripheral blood, taken 28 days after the second AZD1222 dose. Every receptor here comes from an adult who received the AZD1222 COVID-19 vaccine.

The rearrangement uses TRBV7-8 and TRBJ1-6, with D maybe TRBD1 (6 bases). Trimming pared 6 bases from V and 12 bases from J, leaving 18 bases between. The CDR3 consists of 14 residues. The germline CDR1 and CDR2 sequences are SGHVS and FQNEAQ. CDR3 amino acids: CASRTGVGIGPLHF. DNA for the CDR3: TGTGCCAGCAGGACAGGAGTGGGAATAGGACCCCTCCACTTT.

The V gene is TRBV9, the J gene TRBJ2-7; D may be TRBD2 (6 bases). CDR1 SGDLS and CDR2 YYNGEE come from the germline V gene. Trimming left V 7 bases short and J 3 bases short, with 17 bases between. The CDR3 has 14 amino acids. CDR3 sequence (DNA): TGTGCCAGCGAAGGAGGGAGCTTCCACTACGAGCAGTACTTC. Translation gives CASEGGSFHYEQYF.

The CDR3 spells CASSQGGVGVYEQYF. The CDR3 DNA follows: TGCGCCAGCAGCCAGGGAGGGGTGGGAGTTTACGAGCAGTACTTC. The chain combines TRBV5-1 with TRBJ2-7; 7 positions agree with TRBD2. Germline V gene data show CDR1 as SGHRS and CDR2 as YFSETQ. The V and J ends lost 4 bases and 4 bases, in that order; junction bases with no gene match: 11. The CDR3 has 15 amino acids.

This clone appeared a single time. The chain is built from TRBV6-5 and TRBJ2-7, with D possibly being TRBD2 (5 bases). CDR1 MNHEY and CDR2 SVGAGI come from the germline V gene. The ends were cut back, 8 bases at V and 2 bases at J, with 16 bases in the middle. This CDR3 is built from 14 residues. The CDR3 reads CASALGLETYEQYF. Written as DNA, the CDR3 is TGTGCCAGCGCTTTAGGACTCGAAACCTACGAGCAGTACTTC.